The table lists the clone carrying this T cell receptor (beta chain) with a few counts. This entry comes from a study of T-cell reconstitution after alpha-beta-depleted transplantation in children. Researchers prepared the TCRbeta library using unique molecular identifiers, the study reports. TCRdb re-derived calls from the PCR reads in MiXCR, one entry per CDR3 protein. The profile shows 800,000 to 1,000,000 distinct CDR3 sequences, about 29% of them singletons. The CDR3 covers 15 residues. The V end was cut by 3 bases, the J end by 0 bases, with 9 bases between. Germline V CDR1 and CDR2: MNHEY, SMNVEV (reference sequence).

The V call is TRBV27, the J call TRBJ2-1; D is possibly TRBD2 (5 bases). This TCR was sampled from a boy under two years old who had a stem cell transplant for SCID, so the T cells may come from the graft donor. The specimen comprised PBMCs, mostly from graft donor cells, sampled 360 days after TCRalphabeta/CD19-depleted stem cell transplant. The CDR3: CASSLSAGSYNEQFF. Here the CDR3 DNA reads TGTGCCAGCAGTTTGAGTGCGGGCTCCTACAATGAGCAGTTCTTC.